This T cell receptor beta chain was observed in a study of lymphopenia after photon versus proton radiotherapy. Study results and limitations: Post-nadir diversity loss with photons came from oligoclonal expansion, particularly CD8+ Temra cells. Larger post-nadir TCR diversity loss correlated inversely with survival in deceased patients.

Germline loops: CDR1 SGHTA, CDR2 FQGNSA. V dropped 4 bases and J dropped 2 bases, with 7 bases sitting between them. The CDR3 is 13 residues long. As for this clone: The antigen is unknown.

Sequenced by immunoSEQ multiplex PCR; TCRdb stores in-frame clones only, minus some. Seen here are tens of thousands of clones, approximately 91% observed once, and the top ten hold almost 9.5%. The origin of this receptor is a woman between 70 and 85 years old with pancreatic cancer. Some clones in this sample may be carry-over from other donors' samples. The sequenced sample was peripheral blood, obtained from a patient treated with proton-based radiotherapy. The chain carries TRBV7-2 and TRBJ2-3; no clear D gene. CDR3 sequence reads: CASSSDNTDTQYF. In DNA form, the CDR3 reads TGTGCCAGCAGCTCCGATAACACAGATACGCAGTATTTT.